This section outlines one TCR beta chain sequence together with its context. The target antigen is unknown. The sample comes from a study of PD-1 blockade in classical Hodgkin lymphoma. The study's findings and limits: The study found that TCR diversity rose significantly by C4D1 in CD4+ but not CD8+ cells.

V shed 4 bases, J shed 12 bases, and the junction held 15 bases outside the gene matches. Looked up from germline, CDR1 is SGHRS and CDR2 is YFSETQ. This CDR3 is 15 amino acids long. TCRdb keeps only in-frame clones here, not all; method: immunoSEQ multiplex PCR. The sample contains about 27,000 clones, approximately 85% of which appear only once. Time point specified: cycle 4 day 1 (C4D1), after more than five weeks of nivolumab. Every patient was affected by relapse after autologous stem cell transplantation, while exposure to brentuximab vedotin was not uniform. Magnetic negative selection purified CD4+ T cells from thawed PBMCs.

This chain joins TRBV5-1 and TRBJ2-7; TRBD2 agrees at 11 bases. This receptor was obtained from a human donor with classical Hodgkin lymphoma. The sequences come from CD4+ T cells from blood, collected before the fourth cycle of nivolumab. CDR3 sequence: CASSTDPGLAELRYF. The CDR3 region has the DNA TGCGCCAGCAGCACAGACCCGGGACTAGCGGAACTCCGGTACTTC.